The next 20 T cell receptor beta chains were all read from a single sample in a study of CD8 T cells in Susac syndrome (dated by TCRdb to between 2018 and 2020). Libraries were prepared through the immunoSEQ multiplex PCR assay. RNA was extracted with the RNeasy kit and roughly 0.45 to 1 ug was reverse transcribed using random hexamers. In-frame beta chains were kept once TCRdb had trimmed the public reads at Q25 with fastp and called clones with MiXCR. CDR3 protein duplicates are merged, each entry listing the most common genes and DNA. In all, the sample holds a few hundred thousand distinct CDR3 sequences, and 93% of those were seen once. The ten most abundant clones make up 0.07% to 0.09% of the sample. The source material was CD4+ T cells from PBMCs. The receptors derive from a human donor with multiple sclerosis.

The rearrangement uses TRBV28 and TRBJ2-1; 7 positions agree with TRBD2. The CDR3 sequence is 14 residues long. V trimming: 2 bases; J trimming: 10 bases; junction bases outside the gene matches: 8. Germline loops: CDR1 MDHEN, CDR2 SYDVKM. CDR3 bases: TGTGCCAGCAGTTTAGGTCTAGCGGAAGGGGAGCAGTTCTTC. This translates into CASSLGLAEGEQFF.

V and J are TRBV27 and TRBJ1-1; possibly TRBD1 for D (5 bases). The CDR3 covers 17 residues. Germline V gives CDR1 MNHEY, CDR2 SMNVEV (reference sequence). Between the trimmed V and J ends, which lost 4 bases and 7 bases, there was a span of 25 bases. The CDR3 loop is CASSSPSQGKARDEAFF. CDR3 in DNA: TGTGCCAGCAGTTCCCCCTCGCAGGGCAAGGCTAGGGATGAAGCTTTCTTT.

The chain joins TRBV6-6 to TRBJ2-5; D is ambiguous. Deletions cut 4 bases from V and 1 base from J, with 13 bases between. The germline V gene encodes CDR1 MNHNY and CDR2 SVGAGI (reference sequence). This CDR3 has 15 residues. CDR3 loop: CASSSTDGSQETQYF. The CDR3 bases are TGTGCCAGCAGTTCCACCGACGGATCCCAAGAGACCCAGTACTTC.

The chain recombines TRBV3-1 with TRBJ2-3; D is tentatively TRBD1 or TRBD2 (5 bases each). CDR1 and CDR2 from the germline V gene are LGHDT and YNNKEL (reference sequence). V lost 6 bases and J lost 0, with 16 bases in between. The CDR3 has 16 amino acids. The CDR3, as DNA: TGTGCCAGCAGAAACGTCCGGGACCGTAGCACAGATACGCAGTATTTT. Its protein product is CASRNVRDRSTDTQYF.

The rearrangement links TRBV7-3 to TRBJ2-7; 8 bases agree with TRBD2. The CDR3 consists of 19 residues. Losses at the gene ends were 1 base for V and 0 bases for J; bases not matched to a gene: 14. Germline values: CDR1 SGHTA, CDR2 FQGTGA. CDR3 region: CASSLRGKPTSVSSYEQYV. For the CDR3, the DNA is TGTGCCAGCAGCTTAAGAGGGAAACCGACTAGCGTAAGCTCCTACGAGCAGTACGTC.

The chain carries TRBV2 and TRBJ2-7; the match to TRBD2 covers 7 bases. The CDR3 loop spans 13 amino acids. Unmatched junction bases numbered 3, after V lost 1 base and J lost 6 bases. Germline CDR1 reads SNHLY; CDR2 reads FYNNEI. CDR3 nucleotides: TGTGCCAGCAGTGAAGGGACGGGGGGCGAGCAGTACGTC. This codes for CASSEGTGGEQYV.

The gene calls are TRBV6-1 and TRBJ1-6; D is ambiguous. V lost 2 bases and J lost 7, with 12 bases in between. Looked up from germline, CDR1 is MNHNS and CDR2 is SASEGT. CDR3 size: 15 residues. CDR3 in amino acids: CASSEWGIGNSPLHF. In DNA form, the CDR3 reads TGTGCCAGCAGTGAATGGGGAATCGGGAATTCACCCCTCCACTTT.

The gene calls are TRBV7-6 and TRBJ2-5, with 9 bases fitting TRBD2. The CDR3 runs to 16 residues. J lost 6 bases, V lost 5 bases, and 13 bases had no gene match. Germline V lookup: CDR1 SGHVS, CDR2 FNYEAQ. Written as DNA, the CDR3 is TGTGCCAGCAGCCGCGGGGGGGGCGGCTTATCTAAGACCCAGTACTTC. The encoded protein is CASSRGGGGLSKTQYF.

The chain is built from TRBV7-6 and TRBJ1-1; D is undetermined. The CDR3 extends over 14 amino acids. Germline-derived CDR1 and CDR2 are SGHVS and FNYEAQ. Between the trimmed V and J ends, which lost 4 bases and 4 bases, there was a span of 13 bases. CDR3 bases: TGTGCCAGCAGCTCCGGCCAGCGGCGCACTGAAGCTTTCTTT. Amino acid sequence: CASSSGQRRTEAFF.

CDR3 amino acids: CASAGAGWTSGANVLTF. CDR3 in DNA: TGTGCCAGTGCCGGGGCAGGATGGACCTCTGGGGCCAACGTCCTGACTTTC. This chain connects TRBV19 to TRBJ2-6; D assignment may be TRBD1 or TRBD2 (5 bases each). Per the germline V gene, CDR1 is LNHDA and CDR2 is SQIVND (reference sequence). The CDR3 is made up of 17 amino acids. V was pared by 8 bases and J by 0 bases, with 17 bases between.

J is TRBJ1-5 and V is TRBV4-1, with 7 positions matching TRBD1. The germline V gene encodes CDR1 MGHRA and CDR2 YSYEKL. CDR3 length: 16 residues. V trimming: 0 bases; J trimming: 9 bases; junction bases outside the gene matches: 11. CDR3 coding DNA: TGCGCCAGCAGCCAAGAGAAAAGTCAGGGGGAAAGGCCCCAGCATTTT. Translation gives CASSQEKSQGERPQHF.

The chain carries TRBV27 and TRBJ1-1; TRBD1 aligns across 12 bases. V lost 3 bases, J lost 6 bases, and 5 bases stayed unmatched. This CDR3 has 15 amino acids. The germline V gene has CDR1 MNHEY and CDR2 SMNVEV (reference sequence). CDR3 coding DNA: TGTGCCAGCAGTTTTAGGGACAGGGGGCTGGCTGAAGCTTTCTTT. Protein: CASSFRDRGLAEAFF.

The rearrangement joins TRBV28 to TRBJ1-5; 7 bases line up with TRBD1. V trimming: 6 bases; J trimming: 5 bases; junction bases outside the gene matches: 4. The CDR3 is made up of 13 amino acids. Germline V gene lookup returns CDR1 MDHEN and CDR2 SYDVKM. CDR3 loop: CASRGQLHQPQHF. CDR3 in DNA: TGTGCCAGCAGGGGACAGCTACATCAGCCCCAGCATTTT.

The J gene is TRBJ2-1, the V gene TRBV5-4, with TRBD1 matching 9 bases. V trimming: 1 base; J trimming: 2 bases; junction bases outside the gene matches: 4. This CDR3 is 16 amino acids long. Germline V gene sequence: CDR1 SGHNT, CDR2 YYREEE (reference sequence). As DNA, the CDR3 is TGTGCCAGCAGCTTGCGGGGACAGGGTCCCTACAATGAGCAGTTCTTC. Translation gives CASSLRGQGPYNEQFF.

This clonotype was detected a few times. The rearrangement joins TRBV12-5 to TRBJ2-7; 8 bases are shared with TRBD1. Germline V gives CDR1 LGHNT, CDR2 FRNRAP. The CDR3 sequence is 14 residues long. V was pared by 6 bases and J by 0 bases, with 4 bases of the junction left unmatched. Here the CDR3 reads CASGTGQASYEQYF. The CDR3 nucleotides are TGTGCTAGTGGCACGGGACAGGCCTCCTACGAGCAGTACTTC.

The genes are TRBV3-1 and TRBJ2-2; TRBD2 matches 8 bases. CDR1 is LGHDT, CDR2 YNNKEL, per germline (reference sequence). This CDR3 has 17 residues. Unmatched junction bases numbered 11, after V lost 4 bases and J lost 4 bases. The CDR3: CASSPGAASGFTGELFF. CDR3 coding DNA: TGTGCCAGCAGCCCCGGGGCGGCTAGCGGGTTCACCGGGGAGCTGTTTTTT. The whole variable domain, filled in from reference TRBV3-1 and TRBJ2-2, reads DTAVSQTPKYLVTQMGNDKSIKCEQNLGHDTMYWYKQDSKKFLKIMFSYNNKELIINETVPNRFSPKSPDKAHLNLHINSLELGDSAVYFCASSPGAASGFTGELFFGEGSRLTVL.

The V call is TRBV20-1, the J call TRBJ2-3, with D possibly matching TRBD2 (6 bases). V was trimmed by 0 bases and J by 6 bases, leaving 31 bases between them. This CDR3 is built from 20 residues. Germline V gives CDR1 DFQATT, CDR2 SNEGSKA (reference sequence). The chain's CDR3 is CSARDLNDPTSNDQSDTQYF. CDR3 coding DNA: TGCAGTGCTAGAGACCTCAATGACCCGACTAGTAACGACCAAAGTGATACGCAGTATTTT.

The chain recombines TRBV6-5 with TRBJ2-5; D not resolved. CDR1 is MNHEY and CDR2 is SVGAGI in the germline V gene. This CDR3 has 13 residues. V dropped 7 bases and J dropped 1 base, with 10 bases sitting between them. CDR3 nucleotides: TGTGCCAGCAAGGCCCTCTTCCAAGAGACCCAGTACTTC. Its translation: CASKALFQETQYF.

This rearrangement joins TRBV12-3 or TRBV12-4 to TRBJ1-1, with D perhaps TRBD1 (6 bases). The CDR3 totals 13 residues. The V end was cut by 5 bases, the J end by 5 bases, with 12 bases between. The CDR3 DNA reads TGTGCCAGCAGTCCGAGGACAGAGACTGAAGCTTTCTTT. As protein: CASSPRTETEAFF.

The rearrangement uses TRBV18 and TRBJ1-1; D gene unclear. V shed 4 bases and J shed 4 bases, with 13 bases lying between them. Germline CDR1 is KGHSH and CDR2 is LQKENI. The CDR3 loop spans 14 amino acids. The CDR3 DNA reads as TGTGCCAGCTCACGAGAAAAGACGGTCACTGAAGCTTTCTTT. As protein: CASSREKTVTEAFF. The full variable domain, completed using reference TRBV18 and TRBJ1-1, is NAGVMQNPRHLVRRRGQEARLRCSPMKGHSHVYWYRQLPEEGLKFMVYLQKENIIDESGMPKERFSAEFPKEGPSILRIQQVVRGDSAAYFCASSREKTVTEAFFGQGTRLTVV.